This T cell receptor (beta chain) was documented in a study of control samples from healthy donors and cancer patients. CDR3 length equals 14 residues. Trimming removed 1 base from V and 2 bases from J, with 10 bases in between. CDR1 and CDR2 (germline): SGDLS, YYNGEE. Produced via immunoSEQ multiplex PCR; TCRdb's table is partial and in-frame only. This sample has around 150,000 clones, with under 90% found just once. The rearrangement joins TRBV9 to TRBJ2-7; D gene unclear. The source is a man younger than 45 in good health. The sequenced sample consisted of blood. The CDR3 spells CASSVSQVPYEQYF. The CDR3 DNA is TGTGCCAGCAGCGTATCCCAGGTACCCTACGAGCAGTACTTC.